This T cell receptor (beta chain) was captured by sequencing in a study of radiation and T cells in renal cell carcinoma. Regarding time point: baseline pretreatment blood. Treatment denoted: 15 Gy SBRT to primary tumor, nephrectomy 4 weeks later. Blood was sampled at baseline, 2 weeks and 4 weeks after SBRT. The patient's renal cell carcinoma had clear cell pathology. This clone occurred once. Its antigen is unknown. Findings and caveats of the study: Pretreatment tumor biopsies were lacking, so baseline clonotypes are unknown.

Sequenced by immunoSEQ multiplex PCR; TCRdb stores in-frame clones only, minus some. The sample shows about 91,000 clones, 82% of them seen only once. The starting material was blood, obtained from a patient whose treatment included radiotherapy and nephrectomy. This sequence originates from a man aged 60 to 75 with renal cell carcinoma.

The CDR3 loop is CASSVGLAGFTGELFF. CDR3 sequence (DNA): TGTGCCAGCAGCGTGGGACTAGCGGGTTTCACCGGGGAGCTGTTTTTT. The chain couples TRBV5-6 to TRBJ2-2, with 12 bases that match TRBD2. Unmatched junction bases numbered 5, after V lost 4 bases and J lost 4 bases. The CDR3 contains 16 residues. Germline assignment: CDR1 SGHDT and CDR2 YYEEEE.